This T cell receptor (beta chain) comes out of a study of long-term antiretroviral therapy in people with HIV. Turning to the study itself: Collection of the earliest samples took place about a decade ahead of the 2015 immediate-ART recommendation. Broader study findings: Clones with expansion before ART led the repertoire at all time points. The range of CDR3 lengths in HIV repertoires proved narrower than that found in controls.

Germline lookup yields CDR1 SGHRS and CDR2 YFSETQ. V was cut by 3 bases and J by 4 bases, with 13 bases left in between. The CDR3 extends over 14 amino acids. With respect to this clone: Antigen unknown.

At the survey level, the v3.0 immunoSEQ assay was run. Sequencing efforts were directed toward roughly 40,000-55,000 T-cell genomes per sample. Method: immunoSEQ multiplex PCR; TCRdb's copy keeps in-frame clones and lacks some. The sample carries tens of thousands of clones, under 85% recorded once. The receptor comes from a woman aged 40 to 50 with HIV. This material consisted of unsorted PBMCs, taken 1.1 years before starting antiretroviral therapy. The chain is built from TRBV5-1 and TRBJ1-1; a possible D gene is TRBD1 (6 bases). The CDR3 here is CASSYGRGSTEAFF. The CDR3 DNA reads as TGCGCCAGCAGCTACGGCAGGGGATCCACTGAAGCTTTCTTT.